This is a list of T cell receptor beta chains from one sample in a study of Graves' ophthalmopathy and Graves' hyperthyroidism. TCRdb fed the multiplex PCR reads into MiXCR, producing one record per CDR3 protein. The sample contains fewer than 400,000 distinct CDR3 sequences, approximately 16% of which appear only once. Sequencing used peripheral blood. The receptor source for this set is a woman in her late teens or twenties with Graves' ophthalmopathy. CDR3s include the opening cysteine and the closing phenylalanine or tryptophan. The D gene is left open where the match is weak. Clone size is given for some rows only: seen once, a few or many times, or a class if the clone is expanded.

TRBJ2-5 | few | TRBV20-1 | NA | TGCAGTGCTAGTCAGGGGTACCAAGAGACCCAGTACTTC | CSASQGYQETQYF
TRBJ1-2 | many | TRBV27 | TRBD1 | TGTGCCAGCAGTCTAAGGGGTAGGACAGGGGATGGCTACACCTTC | CASSLRGRTGDGYTF
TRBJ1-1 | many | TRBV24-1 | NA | TGTGCCACCAGTCTGGGCACACAAGCTTTCTTT | CATSLGTQAFF
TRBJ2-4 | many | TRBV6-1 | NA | TGTGCCAGCAGTGAAGTAACGCAGGGTTTAGCCAAAAACATTCAGTACTTC | CASSEVTQGLAKNIQYF
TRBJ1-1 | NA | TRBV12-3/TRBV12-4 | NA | TGTGCCAGCAGTTTAGAACGGGGCATCACTGAAGCTTTCTTT | CASSLERGITEAFF
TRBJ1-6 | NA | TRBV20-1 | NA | TGCAGTGCTAGAGATTTGGAGAGCTCCTATAATTCACCCCTCCACTTT | CSARDLESSYNSPLHF
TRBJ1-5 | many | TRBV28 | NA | TGTGCCAGCAGCCTAACAACAGGGATCGACAATCAGCCCCAGCATTTT | CASSLTTGIDNQPQHF
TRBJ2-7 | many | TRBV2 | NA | TGTGCCAGCAGGTTAGCGTATCTCTCCTACGAGCAGTACTTC | CASRLAYLSYEQYF
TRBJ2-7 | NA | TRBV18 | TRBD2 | TGTGCCAGCTCATCGGGAGCGGGAGGTTCTTACGAGCAGTACTTC | CASSSGAGGSYEQYF
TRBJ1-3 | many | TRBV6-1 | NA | TGTGCCAGCAGAGCCGGGACGACTGGAAACACCATATATTTT | CASRAGTTGNTIYF
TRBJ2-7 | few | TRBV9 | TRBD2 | TGTGCCAGCAGCGTAGGCCCAAGCGGGGCCTCCTACGAGCAGTACTTC | CASSVGPSGASYEQYF
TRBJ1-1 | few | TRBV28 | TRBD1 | TGTGCCAGCAGTCCCCACCGGACAGGCTCCACTGAAGCTTTCTTT | CASSPHRTGSTEAFF
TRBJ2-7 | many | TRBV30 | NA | TGTGCCTGTACTCCGGGGATTTCGTCCTACGAGCAGTACTTC | CACTPGISSYEQYF
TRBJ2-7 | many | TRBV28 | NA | TGTGCCAGCAGTTTATCGGGCTTC | CASSLSGF
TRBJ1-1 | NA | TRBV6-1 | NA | TGTGCCACAGAGCTTGGAACTGAAGCTTTCTTT | CATELGTEAFF
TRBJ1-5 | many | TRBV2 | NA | TGTGCCAGCAGTGAAAGGTCGGTTCGGGTCCATCAGCCCCAGCATTTT | CASSERSVRVHQPQHF
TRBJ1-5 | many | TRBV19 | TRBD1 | TGTGCCAGTAGTGGGGGACAGTGGCTAGATCAGCCCCAGCATTTT | CASSGGQWLDQPQHF
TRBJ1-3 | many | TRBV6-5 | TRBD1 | TGTGCCAGCAGTCTCCGACCGGGGCAGGGGGATCTTTTCTCTGGAAACACCATATATTTT | CASSLRPGQGDLFSGNTIYF
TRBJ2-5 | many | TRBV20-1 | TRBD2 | TGCAGTGCTAGTTTGGGGGGGCTAGCGGGGGCGGTGGCCCAGTACTTC | CSASLGGLAGAVAQYF
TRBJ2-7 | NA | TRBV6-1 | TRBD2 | TGTGCCACGCGGGGGATTTACGAGCAGTACTTC | CATRGIYEQYF
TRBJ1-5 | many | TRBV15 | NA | TGTGCCACCAACGAGGGGGGGGGAAGCAATCAGCCCCAGCATTTT | CATNEGGGSNQPQHF
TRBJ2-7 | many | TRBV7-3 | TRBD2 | TGTGCCAGCAGCCTTAGCGGGAGGGCCGGCGAGCAGTACTTC | CASSLSGRAGEQYF
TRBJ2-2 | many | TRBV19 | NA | TGTGCCAGTGGGGGCCAGGGCTTTATCGGGGAGCTGTTTTTT | CASGGQGFIGELFF
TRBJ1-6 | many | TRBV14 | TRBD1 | TGTGCCAGCAGCCAGGACAGGGTGGTCCTCCACTTT | CASSQDRVVLHF
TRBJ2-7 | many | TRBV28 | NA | TGTGCCAGCAGTTCCCCCACGACGGAGAAGCAGTACTTC | CASSSPTTEKQYF
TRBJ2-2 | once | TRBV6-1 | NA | TGTGCCAGCATGGGACCGAACACCGGGGAGCTGTTTTTT | CASMGPNTGELFF
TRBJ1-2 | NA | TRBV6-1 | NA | TGTGCCAGCAGTACCACGGATGAGAGCTATGGCTACACCTTC | CASSTTDESYGYTF
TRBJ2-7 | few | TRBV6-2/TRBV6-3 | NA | TGTGCCAGCAGTTACGGCCGGGAGTCCTACGAGCAGTACTTC | CASSYGRESYEQYF
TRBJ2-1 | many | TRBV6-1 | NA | TGTGCCAGCACCTCTAGTAGGTTCGCGGATGAGCAGTTCTTC | CASTSSRFADEQFF
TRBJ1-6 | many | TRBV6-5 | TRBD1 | TGTGCCAGCAGTTACGGACAGGCCTCCTATAATTCACCCCTCCACTTT | CASSYGQASYNSPLHF
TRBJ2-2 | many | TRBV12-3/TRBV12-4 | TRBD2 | TGTGCCAGCAATCTAGCGGGGGCCTTGAACACCGGGGAGCTGTTTTTT | CASNLAGALNTGELFF
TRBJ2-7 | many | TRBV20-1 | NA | TGCAGTGCTAGTCGACGGAGTGTTAACCACGAGCAGTACTTC | CSASRRSVNHEQYF